The clone carrying this TCR beta chain turned up a few times. Antigen: not known. The sample originates from a study of blood T cells in healthy people across ages. Study summary: Per two T cells, about one barcoded beta molecule was captured through template switching. Study-level findings and limits: While age rose, TCR beta diversity per million T cells dropped in a roughly linear way.

CDR3 size: 15 residues. Germline V gene sequence: CDR1 MNHEY, CDR2 SMNVEV (reference sequence). The ends lost 3 bases at V and 4 bases at J; junction bases unmatched: 3. PCR was performed a second time for about 7 to 12 cycles using a sample-barcoded 5' primer and a J-beta primer mix. TCRdb redid the calling of the 5' RACE reads with MiXCR, one entry per CDR3 protein. Here the sample spans 1.4 million to 1.5 million distinct CDR3 sequences, roughly 40% being singletons. The clonotype was recovered from a young woman in good health. The gene calls are TRBV27 and TRBJ2-1; 10 bases map to TRBD2. Sequencing was done on a sample of blood. This chain's CDR3 is CASSFASGGYNEQFF. The CDR3 nucleotides read TGTGCCAGCAGTTTTGCTAGCGGGGGATACAATGAGCAGTTCTTC.